This T cell receptor beta chain was obtained from a study of post-analysis software for immune sequencing data. Comment on this clonotype: No antigen is known for it.

cDNA libraries of TCR beta carried unique molecular identifiers. Each batch of about 0.9 to 10 million T cells produced around 460,000 cDNA molecules. TCRdb redid the calling of the PCR reads with MiXCR, one entry per CDR3 protein. The data hold approximately 440,000 distinct CDR3 sequences, with 45% observed a single time. Study-wide results and limits: Multiple sclerosis patients showed significantly lower normalized Chao1 diversity than controls did.

Sequencing input: blood. This TCR was sampled from a girl between 10 and 17 years old with multiple sclerosis.

CDR3 nucleotide sequence: TGTGCCAGCAGTTTCCGGGACTCTAGTCAGCCCCAGCATTTT. Translation gives CASSFRDSSQPQHF. The J gene is TRBJ1-5, the V gene TRBV28; D might be TRBD1 (5 bases). The CDR3 is made up of 14 amino acids. V was trimmed by 3 bases and J by 6 bases, leaving 12 bases between them. Germline V gene data show CDR1 as MDHEN and CDR2 as SYDVKM.